The 9 T cell receptor beta chains in this list originate from one sample, sequenced in a study of cytomegalovirus exposure and HLA in healthy donors. Primers: 60 Vbeta forward and 13 Jbeta reverse. Data came from immunoSEQ multiplex PCR; TCRdb stores just in-frame clones and leaves some out. Found here are some 120,000 clones, about 73% of them singletons; the top ten hold about 2.1%. Sequenced input: PBMCs. The receptors stem from a woman aged 35 to 49 in good health and CMV-seropositive.

The chain recombines TRBV7-6 with TRBJ1-4; the match to TRBD1 covers 10 bases. Germline CDR1 is SGHVS and CDR2 is FNYEAQ. Germline trimming cut 1 base from V and 0 bases from J; bases unmatched to any gene: 5. This CDR3 has 18 amino acids. The CDR3 region has the DNA TGTGCCAGCAGCTTAGAGGGACAGGGGTTTGCAACTAATGAAAAACTGTTTTTT. Translated, it gives CASSLEGQGFATNEKLFF.

This clone has just a few counts. A read error is likely, as this CDR3 ends without the conserved phenylalanine or tryptophan. The DNA is left out, because the CDR3 cannot be placed on it with certainty; the CDR3 is given as TCRdb lists it. This rearrangement joins TRBV28 to TRBJ2-7; the table's D call, TRBD2, has no DNA check behind it. Germline-derived CDR1 and CDR2 are MDHEN and SYDVKM. The length of the CDR3 is 15 amino acids, counting both ends. CDR3 in amino acids: CASSSLRDDSGRVFR.

The rearrangement links TRBV14 to TRBJ2-1; 7 bases align to TRBD1. CDR3 length: 14 residues. The trim removed 4 bases at V and 9 bases at J, leaving 9 bases unmatched. Germline V lookup: CDR1 SGHDN, CDR2 FVKESK. CDR3 nucleotides: TGTGCCAGCAGCCGAACACAGGGGAGAGGTGAGCAGTTCTTC. It yields the protein CASSRTQGRGEQFF.

In the case of this clone: An end of the junction differs from the germline gene, which may be a read error. The chain employs TRBV7-7 and TRBJ2-7, with no clear D. Per germline, CDR1 SSHAT and CDR2 FNYEAQ (reference sequence). The CDR3 length is 13 residues. The CDR3 DNA follows: TGTGCTAGCAGCTTAAGAGAAACCTACGAGCAGTACTTC. Protein product: CASSLRETYEQYF. Using reference TRBV7-7 and TRBJ2-7 for the parts outside the CDR3, the full variable domain is GAGVSQSPRYKVTKRGQDVTLRCDPISSHATLYWYQQALGQGPEFLTYFNYEAQPDKSGLPSDRFSAERPEGSISTLTIQRTEQRDSAMYRCASSLRETYEQYFGPGTRLTVT.

This clone has a single count. V is TRBV30 and J is TRBJ2-5, with 9 bases aligning to TRBD2. The trim removed 0 bases at V and 4 bases at J, leaving 6 bases unmatched. CDR1 is GTSNPN and CDR2 is SVGIG in the germline V gene (reference sequence). The CDR3 consists of 15 residues. The CDR3 is CAWSVQGGRAETQYF. DNA for the CDR3: TGTGCCTGGAGTGTACAAGGCGGGAGGGCAGAGACCCAGTACTTC.

This clone was counted a few times. The J gene is TRBJ2-7, the V gene TRBV7-9; 10 nucleotides align to TRBD1. The CDR3 covers 16 residues. Germline assignment: CDR1 SEHNR and CDR2 FQNEAQ (reference sequence). The V and J ends lost 8 bases and 6 bases, in that order; junction bases with no gene match: 16. Written as DNA, the CDR3 is TGTGCCAGCGATTGGGGACCCGGGACAGGGGTTAGCGAGCAGTACTTC. Residues: CASDWGPGTGVSEQYF. The full variable domain, in which reference TRBV7-9 and TRBJ2-7 provide the parts outside the CDR3, is DTGVSQNPRHKITKRGQNVTFRCDPISEHNRLYWYRQTLGQGPEFLTYFQNEAQLEKSRLLSDRFSAERPKGSFSTLEIQRTEQGDSAMYLCASDWGPGTGVSEQYFGPGTRLTVT.

There are a few counts of this clone. The chain uses TRBV11-2 and TRBJ2-7, with D possibly TRBD2 on 5 matching bases. The CDR3 loop spans 13 amino acids. Trimming removed 8 bases at V and 4 bases at J, with 15 bases between. The germline gives CDR1 SGHAT, CDR2 FQNNGV. The CDR3 DNA reads as TGTGCCAGCGGCGCGGGCCCCAGGTACGAGCAGTACTTC. Translated: CASGAGPRYEQYF.

V is TRBV18 and J is TRBJ1-5; 7 nucleotides agree with TRBD1. The CDR3 has 14 amino acids. Germline CDR1 is KGHSH and CDR2 is LQKENI. V was pared by 6 bases and J by 4 bases, with 6 bases of the junction left unmatched. CDR3 sequence: CASSPAQGNQPQHF. The CDR3 coding sequence is TGTGCCAGCTCTCCAGCACAGGGGAATCAGCCCCAGCATTTT. Looking up the rest from reference TRBV18 and TRBJ1-5 gives the full variable domain: NAGVMQNPRHLVRRRGQEARLRCSPMKGHSHVYWYRQLPEEGLKFMVYLQKENIIDESGMPKERFSAEFPKEGPSILRIQQVVRGDSAAYFCASSPAQGNQPQHFGDGTRLSIL.

V gene TRBV19 combines with J gene TRBJ1-5, with a tentative D call TRBD1 (6 bases). This CDR3 contains 13 residues. Germline V gene sequence: CDR1 LNHDA, CDR2 SQIVND (reference sequence). Trimming left V 4 bases short and J 2 bases short, with 6 bases between. The DNA of the CDR3 is TGTGCCAGTAGTACAGGGGGCAATCAGCCCCAGCATTTT. Translated: CASSTGGNQPQHF.